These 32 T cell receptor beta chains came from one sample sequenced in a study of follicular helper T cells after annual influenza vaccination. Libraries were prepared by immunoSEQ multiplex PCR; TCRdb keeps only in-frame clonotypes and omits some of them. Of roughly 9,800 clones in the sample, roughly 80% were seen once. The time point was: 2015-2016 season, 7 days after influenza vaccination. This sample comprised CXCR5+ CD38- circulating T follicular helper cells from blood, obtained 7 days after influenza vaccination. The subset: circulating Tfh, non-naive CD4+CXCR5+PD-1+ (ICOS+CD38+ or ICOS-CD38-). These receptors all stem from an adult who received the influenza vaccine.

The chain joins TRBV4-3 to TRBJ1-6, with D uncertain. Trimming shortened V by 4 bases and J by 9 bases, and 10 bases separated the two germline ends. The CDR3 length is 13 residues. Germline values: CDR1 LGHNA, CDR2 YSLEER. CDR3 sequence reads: CASSPTAASPLHF. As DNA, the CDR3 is TGCGCCAGCAGCCCCACGGCCGCTTCACCCCTCCACTTT.

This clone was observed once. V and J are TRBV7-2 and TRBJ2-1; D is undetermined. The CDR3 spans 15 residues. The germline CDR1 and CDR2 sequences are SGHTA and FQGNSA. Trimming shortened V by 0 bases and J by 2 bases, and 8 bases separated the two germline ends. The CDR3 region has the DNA TGTGCCAGCAGCTTAGCGTCCCGTCCCTACAATGAGCAGTTCTTC. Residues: CASSLASRPYNEQFF.

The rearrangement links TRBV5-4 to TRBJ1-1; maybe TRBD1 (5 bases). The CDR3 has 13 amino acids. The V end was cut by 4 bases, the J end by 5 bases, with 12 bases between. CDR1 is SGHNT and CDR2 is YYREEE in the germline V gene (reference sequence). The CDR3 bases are TGTGCCAGCAGCCTCCTGGAGGGGACTGAAGCTTTCTTT. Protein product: CASSLLEGTEAFF.

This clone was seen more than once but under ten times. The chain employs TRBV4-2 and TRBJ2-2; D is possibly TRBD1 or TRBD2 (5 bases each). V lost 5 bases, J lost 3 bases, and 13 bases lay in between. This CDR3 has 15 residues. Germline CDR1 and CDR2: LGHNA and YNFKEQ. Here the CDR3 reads CASSGTSEDTGELFF. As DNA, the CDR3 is TGTGCCAGCAGCGGGACCTCGGAGGACACCGGGGAGCTGTTTTTT.

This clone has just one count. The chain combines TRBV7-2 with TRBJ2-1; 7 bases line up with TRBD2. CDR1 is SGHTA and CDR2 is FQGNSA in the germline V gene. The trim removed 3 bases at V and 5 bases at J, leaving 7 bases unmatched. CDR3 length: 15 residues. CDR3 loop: CASSFGGSLNNEQFF. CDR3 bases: TGTGCCAGCAGCTTCGGGGGGTCCTTAAACAATGAGCAGTTCTTC.

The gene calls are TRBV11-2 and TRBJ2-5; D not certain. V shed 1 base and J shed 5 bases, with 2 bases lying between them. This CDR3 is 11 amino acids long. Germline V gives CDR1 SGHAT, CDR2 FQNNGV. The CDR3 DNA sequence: TGTGCCAGCAGCTTAGTTGAGACCCAGTACTTC. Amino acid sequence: CASSLVETQYF.

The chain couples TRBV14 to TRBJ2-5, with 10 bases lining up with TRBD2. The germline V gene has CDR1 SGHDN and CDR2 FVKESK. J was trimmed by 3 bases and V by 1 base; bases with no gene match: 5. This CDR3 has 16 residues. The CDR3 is CASSQGKRGGKETQYF. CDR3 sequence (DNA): TGTGCCAGCAGCCAAGGCAAGCGGGGGGGAAAAGAGACCCAGTACTTC.

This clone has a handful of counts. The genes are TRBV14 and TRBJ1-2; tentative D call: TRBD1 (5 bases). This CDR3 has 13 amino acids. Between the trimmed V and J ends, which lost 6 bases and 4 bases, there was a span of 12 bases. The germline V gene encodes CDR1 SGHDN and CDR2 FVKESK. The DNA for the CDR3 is TGTGCCAGCAGTCGACAGATTAGCTATGGCTACACCTTC. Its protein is CASSRQISYGYTF.

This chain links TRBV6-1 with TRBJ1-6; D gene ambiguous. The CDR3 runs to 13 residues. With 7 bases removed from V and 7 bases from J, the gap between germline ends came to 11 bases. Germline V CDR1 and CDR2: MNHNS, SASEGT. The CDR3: CASNDRGNSPLHF. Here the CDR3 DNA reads TGTGCCAGCAATGACCGAGGAAATTCACCCCTCCACTTT.

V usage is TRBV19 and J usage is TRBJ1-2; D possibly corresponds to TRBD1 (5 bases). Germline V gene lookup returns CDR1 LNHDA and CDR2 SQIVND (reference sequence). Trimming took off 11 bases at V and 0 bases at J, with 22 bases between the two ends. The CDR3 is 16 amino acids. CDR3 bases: TGTGCCTCCTGTCCGGGACGGTCGTTGTCTAACTATGGCTACACCTTC. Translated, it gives CASCPGRSLSNYGYTF.

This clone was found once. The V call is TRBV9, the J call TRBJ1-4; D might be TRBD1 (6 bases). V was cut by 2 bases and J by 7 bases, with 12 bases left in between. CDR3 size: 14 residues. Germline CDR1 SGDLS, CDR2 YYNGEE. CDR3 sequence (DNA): TGTGCCAGCAGCGTGGGAGGGGGAGGTGAAAAACTGTTTTTT. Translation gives CASSVGGGGEKLFF.

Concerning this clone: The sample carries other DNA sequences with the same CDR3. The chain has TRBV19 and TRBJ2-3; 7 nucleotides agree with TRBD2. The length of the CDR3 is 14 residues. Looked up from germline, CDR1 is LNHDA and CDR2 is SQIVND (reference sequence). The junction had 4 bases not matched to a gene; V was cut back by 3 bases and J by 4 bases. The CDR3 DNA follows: TGTGCCAGTAGTATCTCTCGGGGGGCAGATACGCAGTATTTT. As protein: CASSISRGADTQYF.

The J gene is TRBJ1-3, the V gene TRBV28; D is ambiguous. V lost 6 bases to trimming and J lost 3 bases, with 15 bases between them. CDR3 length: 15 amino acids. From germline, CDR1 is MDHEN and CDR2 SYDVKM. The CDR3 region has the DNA TGTGCCAGCAGCCGAAATATGGACGGTGGAAACACCATATATTTT. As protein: CASSRNMDGGNTIYF.

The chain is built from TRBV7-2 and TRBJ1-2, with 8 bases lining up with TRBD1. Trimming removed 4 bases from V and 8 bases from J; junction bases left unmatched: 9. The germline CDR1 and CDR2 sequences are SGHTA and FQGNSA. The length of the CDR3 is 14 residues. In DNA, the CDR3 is TGTGCCAGCAGCTCGAGGACAGGGTTCGACGGCTACACCTTC. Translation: CASSSRTGFDGYTF. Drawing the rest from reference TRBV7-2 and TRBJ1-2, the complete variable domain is GAGVSQSPSNKVTEKGKDVELRCDPISGHTALYWYRQSLGQGLEFLIYFQGNSAPDKSGLPSDRFSAERTGGSVSTLTIQRTQQEDSAVYLCASSSRTGFDGYTFGSGTRLTVV.

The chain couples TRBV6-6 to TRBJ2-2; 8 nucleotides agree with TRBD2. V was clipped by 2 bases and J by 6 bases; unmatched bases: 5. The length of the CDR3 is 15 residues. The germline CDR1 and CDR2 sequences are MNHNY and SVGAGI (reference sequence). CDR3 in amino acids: CASSYHSGEPGELFF. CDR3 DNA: TGTGCCAGCAGTTACCATAGCGGGGAGCCCGGGGAGCTGTTTTTT.

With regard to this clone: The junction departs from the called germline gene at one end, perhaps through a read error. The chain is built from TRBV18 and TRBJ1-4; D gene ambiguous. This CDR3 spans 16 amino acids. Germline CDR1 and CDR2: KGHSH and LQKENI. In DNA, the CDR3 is TGTGTCAGCTCACCGTCTCAGGTAGGAACTAATGAAAAACTGTTTTTT. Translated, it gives CVSSPSQVGTNEKLFF.

CDR3 amino acids: CASSQRSVEGLEQYF. CDR3 nucleotides: TGTGCCAGCTCTCAACGTTCCGTGGAGGGGCTCGAGCAGTACTTC. This rearrangement joins TRBV18 to TRBJ2-7, with D possibly TRBD2 on 6 matching bases. Germline CDR1 and CDR2: KGHSH and LQKENI. V was pared by 6 bases and J by 6 bases, with 21 bases between. CDR3 length equals 15 residues.

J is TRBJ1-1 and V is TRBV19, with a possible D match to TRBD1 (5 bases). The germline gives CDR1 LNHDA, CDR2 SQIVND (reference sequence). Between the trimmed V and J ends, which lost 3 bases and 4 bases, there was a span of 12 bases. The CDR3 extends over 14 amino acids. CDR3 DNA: TGTGCCAGTAGTATGTCAGGGCAAGGCACTGAAGCTTTCTTT. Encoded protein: CASSMSGQGTEAFF.

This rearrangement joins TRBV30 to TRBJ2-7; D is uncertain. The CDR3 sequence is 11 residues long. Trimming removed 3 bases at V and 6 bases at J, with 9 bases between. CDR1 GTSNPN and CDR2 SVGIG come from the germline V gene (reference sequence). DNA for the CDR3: TGTGCCTGGAGCTCAACTACCGAGCAGTACTTC. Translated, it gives CAWSSTTEQYF.

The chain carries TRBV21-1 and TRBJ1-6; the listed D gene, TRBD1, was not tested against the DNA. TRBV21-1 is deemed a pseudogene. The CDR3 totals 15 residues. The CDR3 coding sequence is TGTGCCAGCAGCATCCCGGACAGGGCCAATTCACCCCTCCACTTT. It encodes CASSIPDRANSPLHF.

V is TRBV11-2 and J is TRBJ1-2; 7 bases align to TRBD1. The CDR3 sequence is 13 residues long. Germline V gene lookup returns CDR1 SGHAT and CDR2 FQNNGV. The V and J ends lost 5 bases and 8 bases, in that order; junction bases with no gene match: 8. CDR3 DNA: TGTGCCAGCAGCCAGACAGGGATTAGCGGCTACACCTTC. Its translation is CASSQTGISGYTF.

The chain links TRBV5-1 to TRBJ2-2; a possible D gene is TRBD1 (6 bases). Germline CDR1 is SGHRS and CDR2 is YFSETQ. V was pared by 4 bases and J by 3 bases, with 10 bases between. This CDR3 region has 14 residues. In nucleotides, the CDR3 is TGCGCCAGCAGCCCTCAGGGGTACACCGGGGAGCTGTTTTTT. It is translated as CASSPQGYTGELFF.

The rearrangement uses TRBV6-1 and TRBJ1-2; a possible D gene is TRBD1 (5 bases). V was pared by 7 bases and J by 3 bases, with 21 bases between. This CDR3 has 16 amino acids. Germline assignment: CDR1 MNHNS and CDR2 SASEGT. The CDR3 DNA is TGTGCCAGCACTGACGGGGGAAGCCAGCCCCACTATGGCTACACCTTC. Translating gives CASTDGGSQPHYGYTF.

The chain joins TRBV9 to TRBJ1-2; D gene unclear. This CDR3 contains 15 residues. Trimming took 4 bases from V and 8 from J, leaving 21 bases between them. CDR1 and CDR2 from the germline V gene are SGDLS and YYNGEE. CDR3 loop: CASSREYPRSYGYTF. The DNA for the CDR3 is TGTGCCAGCAGCCGAGAATATCCGAGGAGCTACGGCTACACCTTC.

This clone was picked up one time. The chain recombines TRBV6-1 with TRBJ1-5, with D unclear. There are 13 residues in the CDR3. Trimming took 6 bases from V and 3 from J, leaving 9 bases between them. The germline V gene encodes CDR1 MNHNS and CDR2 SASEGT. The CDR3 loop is CASSPNNNQPQHF. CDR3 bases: TGTGCCAGCAGCCCAAATAACAATCAGCCCCAGCATTTT.

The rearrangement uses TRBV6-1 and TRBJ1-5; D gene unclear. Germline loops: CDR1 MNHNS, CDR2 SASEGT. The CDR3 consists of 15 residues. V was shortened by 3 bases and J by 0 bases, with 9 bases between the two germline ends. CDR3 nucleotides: TGTGCCAGCAGTGAGCTGGTAAATAGCAATCAGCCCCAGCATTTT. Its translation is CASSELVNSNQPQHF.

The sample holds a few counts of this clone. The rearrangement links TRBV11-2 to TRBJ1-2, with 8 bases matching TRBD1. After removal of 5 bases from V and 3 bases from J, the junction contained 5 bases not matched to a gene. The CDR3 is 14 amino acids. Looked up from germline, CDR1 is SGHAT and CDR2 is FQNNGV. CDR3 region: CASSRNRGDYGYTF. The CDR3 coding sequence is TGTGCCAGCAGCCGGAACAGGGGGGACTATGGCTACACCTTC.

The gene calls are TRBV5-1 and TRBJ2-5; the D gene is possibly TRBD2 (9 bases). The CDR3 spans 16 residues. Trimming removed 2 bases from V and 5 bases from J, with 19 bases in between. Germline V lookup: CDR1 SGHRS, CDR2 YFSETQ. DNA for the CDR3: TGCGCCAGCAGCTTTGCAGGGGGCGGGGGGGCCGAGACCCAGTACTTC. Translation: CASSFAGGGGAETQYF.

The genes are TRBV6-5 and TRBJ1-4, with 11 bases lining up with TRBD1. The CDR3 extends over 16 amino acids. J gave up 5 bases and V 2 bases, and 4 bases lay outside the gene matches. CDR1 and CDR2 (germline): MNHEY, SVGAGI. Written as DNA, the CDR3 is TGTGCCAGCAGTTACACGGGACAGGGGGGGAATGAAAAACTGTTTTTT. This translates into CASSYTGQGGNEKLFF.

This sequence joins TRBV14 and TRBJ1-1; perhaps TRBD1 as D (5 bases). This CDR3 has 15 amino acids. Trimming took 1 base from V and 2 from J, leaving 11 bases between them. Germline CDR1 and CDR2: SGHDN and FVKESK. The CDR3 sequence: CASSQVRGGNTEAFF. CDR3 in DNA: TGTGCCAGCAGCCAAGTTAGGGGTGGTAACACTGAAGCTTTCTTT.

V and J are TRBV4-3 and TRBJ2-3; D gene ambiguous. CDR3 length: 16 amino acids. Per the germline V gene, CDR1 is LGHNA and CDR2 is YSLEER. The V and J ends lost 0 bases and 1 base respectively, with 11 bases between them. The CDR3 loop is CASSQDIARRTDTQYF. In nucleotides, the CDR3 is TGCGCCAGCAGCCAAGATATCGCTAGGCGCACAGATACGCAGTATTTT.

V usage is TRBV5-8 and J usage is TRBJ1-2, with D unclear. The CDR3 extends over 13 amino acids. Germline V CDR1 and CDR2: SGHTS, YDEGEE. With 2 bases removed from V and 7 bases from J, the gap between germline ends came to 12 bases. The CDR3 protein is CASSLNQEGGYTF. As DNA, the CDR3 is TGTGCCAGCAGCTTAAACCAGGAGGGTGGCTACACCTTC.